This TCR beta chain came from a study of blood T cell repertoires in COVID-19. Study information: Nucleic acid was either cDNA or gDNA, and it came from T cells, B-cell-depleted T cells, or PBMCs.

In the original analysis: By means of reference gene primer amplification, nucleated cell counts were estimated. Generated by immunoSEQ multiplex PCR, the TCRdb table keeps only in-frame clones and is missing some. D and trimming were read from the DNA, whereas the V and J calls and clone size are those reported in that table. Seen here are 350,000 to 450,000 clones, around 91% observed once, and the top ten hold 1.5% to 1.9%. From germline, CDR1 is KGHSH and CDR2 LQKENI. The V end was cut by 6 bases, the J end by 2 bases, with 10 bases between. CDR3 length: 13 amino acids. About this clone itself: This same CDR3 is encoded by further DNA sequences in the sample.

Sequenced input: peripheral blood. The clonotype originates from a middle-aged woman with COVID-19, enrolled during active disease. The genes are TRBV18 and TRBJ1-2; D is ambiguous. The CDR3 region is CASSPDGNYGYTF. The CDR3 DNA sequence: TGTGCCAGCTCTCCCGACGGGAACTATGGCTACACCTTC.